The source of this TCR beta chain is a study of monozygotic twins with cystic fibrosis. Study-wide background: Library input was approximately 2.7 micrograms of fragmented DNA, with roughly 14 PCR cycles. Study outcomes and limitations: No link emerged between shared CDR3 counts and age, concordance or severity. Co-twins had the most similar V usage for 13 of 16 pairs, J for 8. Median Simpson clonality of about 0.01 suggested naive T cells predominated.

V shed 3 bases, J shed 8 bases, and the junction held 14 bases outside the gene matches. Germline V lookup: CDR1 GTSNPN, CDR2 SVGIG (reference sequence). CDR3 size: 15 residues. The table lists this clone with a few counts. Its antigen is as yet unknown. Sequencing used immunoSEQ multiplex PCR; TCRdb keeps in-frame clones, though not all of them. Of tens of thousands of clones detected, about 87% appear once; the ten largest clones hold about 1.8%. This clonotype originated in a girl aged 2-9 years with cystic fibrosis. Sequenced input: blood. V and J are TRBV30 and TRBJ1-2; 8 nucleotides align to TRBD1. As DNA, the CDR3 is TGTGCCTGGAGAGGGACAGGCCGACCCTATGCAGGCTACACCTTC. This codes for CAWRGTGRPYAGYTF.